This TCR beta chain appears in the sequencing data of a study of blood T cell repertoires in COVID-19. Germline lookup yields CDR1 SGHRS and CDR2 YFSETQ. V gave up 0 bases and J gave up 7 bases; unmatched junction bases: 12. This CDR3 spans 17 amino acids. Clones were sequenced by immunoSEQ multiplex PCR, and TCRdb holds only the in-frame ones, with some missing. The sample lists a few hundred thousand clones, roughly 90% seen once, with approximately 2.1% in the top ten. V gene TRBV5-1 combines with J gene TRBJ2-7; 11 bases agree with TRBD1. The receptor comes from a man aged 25 to 45 who had recovered from COVID-19. Sequencing was done on a sample of peripheral blood. The CDR3 bases are TGCGCCAGCAGCTTGGAATTCGCCGGACAGGGGGCTAAAGAGCAGTACTTC. Translated, it gives CASSLEFAGQGAKEQYF.